This T cell receptor (beta chain) appears in the sequencing data of a study of T cells after yellow fever vaccination. Study as a whole: Fractions of low cell number were prepared using SMART-Seq v4 Ultra Low Input.

For TCR, cDNA came from 5'RACE template switching, which added a universal primer site and UMIs. A single record per CDR3 protein comes from TCRdb applying MiXCR to the 5' RACE reads. Of about 350,000 distinct CDR3 sequences listed, approximately 4% were seen once; the top ten hold just under 25%. General observations from the study: There was a possibility that FACS-sorted repertoires contained abundant clonotypes contaminating from the bulk population. The secondary response was weaker but peaked faster, day 5 versus 15.

Between the trimmed V and J ends, which lost 8 bases and 8 bases, there was a span of 15 bases. The CDR3 sequence is 11 residues long. Germline loops: CDR1 SQVTM, CDR2 ANQGSEA. This clonotype was detected a few times. The antigen is unknown. V gene TRBV29-1 combines with J gene TRBJ1-2; D ambiguous. The specimen comprised PBMCs, sampled 5 days after the yellow fever booster vaccination. This sequence was found in a man aged 18-30 years who received the YFV17D yellow fever vaccine. As DNA, the CDR3 is TGCAGCTCACCCTCCGGGTTGGGCTACACCTTC. It encodes CSSPSGLGYTF.